The next 27 T cell receptor beta chains were all read from a single sample in a study of naive and memory T cell subsets. Two oligonucleotides, mixed equimolar, formed the beta constant-region primer covering TRBC1 and TRBC2. TCRdb reanalysed the UMI-ligation and nested PCR reads using MiXCR and keeps one entry per CDR3 protein. The sample carries some 83,000 distinct CDR3 sequences, around 13% recorded once. Sequencing was performed on central memory CD4+ T cells from blood. The receptors here all came from a human donor in good health.

This clonotype has just a few counts. This may come from a read error, since a much larger clone is one base off. V and J are TRBV29-1 and TRBJ1-5; D unclear. V was cut by 6 bases and J by 2 bases, with 17 bases left in between. The length of the CDR3 is 15 residues. Germline V gives CDR1 SQVTM, CDR2 ANQGSEA. CDR3 in amino acids: CSVADGLRGNQPQHF. CDR3 DNA: TGCAGCGTCGCGGACGGACTACGCGGCAATCAGCCCCAGCATTTT.

There are a few counts of this clonotype. The rearrangement uses TRBV18 and TRBJ1-1, with unresolved D. Trimming removed 8 bases at V and 3 bases at J, with 19 bases between. Germline V gives CDR1 KGHSH, CDR2 LQKENI. The CDR3 runs 15 residues. CDR3 in DNA: TGTGCCAGCCTCCCTCCTAGCGGGAGGTACACTGAAGCTTTCTTT. This gives the protein CASLPPSGRYTEAFF.

The sample holds many counts of this clonotype. The DNA of the CDR3 is TGTGCCAGCAGTTACTCTCCCACCTACGAGCAGTACTTC. Its protein is CASSYSPTYEQYF. The V and J genes are TRBV6-5 and TRBJ2-7; D call uncertain. Germline CDR1 is MNHEY and CDR2 is SVGAGI. V dropped 0 bases and J dropped 2 bases, with 5 bases sitting between them. The CDR3 length is 13 residues.

This clonotype was recorded at least ten times. The chain has TRBV5-5 and TRBJ1-5; D gene uncertain. Trimming took 7 bases from V and 3 from J, leaving 8 bases between them. Per the germline V gene, CDR1 is SGHKS and CDR2 is YYEKEE (reference sequence). This CDR3 has 12 residues. CDR3 loop: CASGQNNQPQHF. The CDR3 DNA is TGTGCCAGCGGTCAGAACAATCAGCCCCAGCATTTT.

The chain combines TRBV20-1 with TRBJ2-1; 8 nucleotides line up with TRBD2. Germline loops: CDR1 DFQATT, CDR2 SNEGSKA (reference sequence). V lost 3 bases to trimming and J lost 4 bases; unmatched junction nucleotides: 5. The CDR3 totals 14 residues. The CDR3 protein is CSARFREGYNEQFF. In nucleotides, the CDR3 is TGCAGTGCTAGGTTCCGGGAGGGGTACAATGAGCAGTTCTTC.

The chain joins TRBV20-1 to TRBJ1-2; TRBD1 matches at 9 bases. V was pared by 6 bases and J by 5 bases, with 7 bases of the junction left unmatched. Germline CDR1 and CDR2: DFQATT and SNEGSKA (reference sequence). The CDR3 contains 13 residues. The CDR3 DNA reads TGCAGTGCCGGACAGGGGACAGAGTATGGCTACACCTTC. Its translation is CSAGQGTEYGYTF.

The chain couples TRBV6-2 or TRBV6-3 to TRBJ2-5; a weak D match, TRBD2 (5 bases). V gave up 2 bases and J gave up 1 base, with 20 bases separating them. CDR1 is MNHEY and CDR2 is SVGEGT in the germline V gene. CDR3 length: 18 amino acids. The CDR3 nucleotides read TGTGCCAGCAGTTACCGAAAAGGAGGAACGCCCGCCCAAGAGACCCAGTACTTC. Residues: CASSYRKGGTPAQETQYF.

This clonotype was counted between two and nine times. This chain uses TRBV29-1 with TRBJ2-1, with D perhaps matching TRBD1 or TRBD2 (5 bases each). V gave up 6 bases and J gave up 9 bases, with 24 bases separating them. The germline CDR1 and CDR2 sequences are SQVTM and ANQGSEA. The CDR3 extends over 15 amino acids. The DNA of the CDR3 is TGCAGCGTCAATTGGGGCTGGGGGTTGAATAGTGAGCAGTTCTTC. Translating gives CSVNWGWGLNSEQFF.

A remark on this clonotype: A read error may explain this, as a much larger clone is one base away. The chain carries TRBV19 and TRBJ1-6, with D uncertain. Germline V lookup: CDR1 LNHDA, CDR2 SQIVND (reference sequence). V lost 7 bases to trimming and J lost 10 bases, with 17 bases between them. The CDR3 runs to 14 residues. CDR3 sequence: CASIVLGNRSPLHF. The CDR3 DNA reads TGTGCCAGTATCGTCTTAGGGAACCGATCACCCCTCCACTTT.

This chain uses TRBV5-1 with TRBJ2-1; 11 bases align to TRBD2. Germline V gene lookup returns CDR1 SGHRS and CDR2 YFSETQ. The CDR3 length is 16 residues. Unmatched junction bases numbered 4, after V lost 0 bases and J lost 5 bases. The CDR3 is CASSLDLAGGHNEQFF. The CDR3 nucleotides are TGCGCCAGCAGCTTGGATCTAGCGGGAGGCCACAATGAGCAGTTCTTC.

There are many counts of this clonotype. The V call is TRBV4-3, the J call TRBJ2-3; tentatively, D is TRBD1 (6 bases). The germline V gene encodes CDR1 LGHNA and CDR2 YSLEER. The CDR3 is 16 residues long. V dropped 1 base and J dropped 2 bases, with 13 bases sitting between them. CDR3 amino acids: CASSQAAGDFTDTQYF. CDR3 coding DNA: TGCGCCAGCAGCCAAGCGGCAGGGGATTTCACAGATACGCAGTATTTT.

Ten or more counts support this clonotype. The rearrangement joins TRBV28 to TRBJ2-2; D may be TRBD1 (5 bases). Trimming left V 5 bases short and J 6 bases short, with 7 bases between. Germline V gene lookup returns CDR1 MDHEN and CDR2 SYDVKM. This CDR3 has 12 amino acids. The CDR3 reads CASSRGSGELFF. In DNA, the CDR3 is TGTGCCAGCAGTAGGGGCTCCGGGGAGCTGTTTTTT.

V gene TRBV25-1 combines with J gene TRBJ2-5; D call uncertain. The CDR3 is 15 amino acids. Germline CDR1 is MGHDK and CDR2 is SYGVNS. The V and J ends lost 10 bases and 3 bases respectively, with 21 bases between them. The DNA for the CDR3 is TGTGCCACCTCAACCTCTCGTAACCGAAAAGAGACCCAGTACTTC. Its translation is CATSTSRNRKETQYF.

This chain links TRBV7-9 with TRBJ1-2; 12 bases align to TRBD1. The CDR3 sequence is 17 residues long. Germline lookup yields CDR1 SEHNR and CDR2 FQNEAQ (reference sequence). Trimming took 6 bases from V and 6 from J; bases not matched to a gene: 14. CDR3 DNA: TGTGCCAGCAGACCTCTAGGGGGACAGGGGGCGGTGCATGGCTACACCTTC. This translates into CASRPLGGQGAVHGYTF. Looking up the rest from reference TRBV7-9 and TRBJ1-2 gives the full variable domain: DTGVSQNPRHKITKRGQNVTFRCDPISEHNRLYWYRQTLGQGPEFLTYFQNEAQLEKSRLLSDRFSAERPKGSFSTLEIQRTEQGDSAMYLCASRPLGGQGAVHGYTFGSGTRLTVV.

This clonotype showed up many times. The V gene is TRBV20-1, the J gene TRBJ2-3; 9 bases agree with TRBD2. The CDR3 spans 16 residues. Germline-derived CDR1 and CDR2 are DFQATT and SNEGSKA (reference sequence). V gave up 3 bases and J gave up 8 bases; unmatched junction bases: 15. The CDR3 here is CSARLWPSGTWGTQYF. In DNA, the CDR3 is TGCAGTGCTAGGTTGTGGCCTAGCGGGACCTGGGGTACGCAGTATTTT.

This clonotype has just a few counts. The chain has TRBV5-1 and TRBJ2-1, with 13 bases identical to TRBD2. The CDR3 spans 16 residues. Losses at the gene ends were 8 bases for V and 7 bases for J; bases not matched to a gene: 12. CDR1 SGHRS and CDR2 YFSETQ come from the germline V gene. The CDR3 DNA is TGCGCCAGAGCCCCGACAACTAGCGGGAGGGTAAATGAGCAGTTCTTC. Its protein is CARAPTTSGRVNEQFF.

This clonotype occurred a few times. The chain employs TRBV2 and TRBJ2-7, with TRBD1 matching over 10 bases. The length of the CDR3 is 14 residues. V was pared by 6 bases and J by 4 bases, with 6 bases of the junction left unmatched. The germline gives CDR1 SNHLY, CDR2 FYNNEI. The CDR3 sequence: CASREPGQGYEQYF. Written as DNA, the CDR3 is TGTGCCAGCAGAGAACCGGGACAGGGGTACGAGCAGTACTTC.

This chain links TRBV7-2 with TRBJ2-7; D is perhaps TRBD1 (6 bases). V shed 7 bases and J shed 1 base, with 11 bases lying between them. Germline-derived CDR1 and CDR2 are SGHTA and FQGNSA. This CDR3 comprises 13 residues. DNA for the CDR3: TGTGCCAGCAACTCCGACAGGTCCTACGAGCAGTACTTC. Translated: CASNSDRSYEQYF.

The sample holds a few counts of this clonotype. The DNA is omitted, as the CDR3 cannot be located on it reliably, and the CDR3 follows TCRdb's listing. The V gene is TRBV12-1, the J gene TRBJ1-1; the table's TRBD1 call for D was not verified on the DNA. TRBV12-1 is reported as a pseudogene. A total of 20 residues make up the CDR3, ends included. Here the CDR3 reads CASSFPVGQGIRGMNTEAFF.

V and J are TRBV29-1 and TRBJ1-1; D not certain. V shed 0 bases and J shed 6 bases, with 8 bases lying between them. The CDR3 has 12 amino acids. The V gene's germline CDR1 is SQVTM and CDR2 ANQGSEA. The DNA of the CDR3 is TGCAGCGTTGAAGAAGGAACGGCTGAAGCTTTCTTT. Translation: CSVEEGTAEAFF.

This clonotype was observed many times. The chain links TRBV30 to TRBJ2-6, with 8 bases lining up with TRBD1. This CDR3 spans 16 amino acids. J gave up 4 bases and V 4 bases, and 9 bases lay outside the gene matches. Germline V gene data show CDR1 as GTSNPN and CDR2 as SVGIG (reference sequence). The CDR3 is CAWNADRVRGANVLTF. As DNA, the CDR3 is TGTGCCTGGAACGCGGACAGGGTGAGAGGGGCCAACGTCCTGACTTTC.

This clonotype was seen ten or more times. The J gene is TRBJ2-2, the V gene TRBV28; TRBD1 might be the D (5 bases). V was pared by 7 bases and J by 1 base, with 10 bases between. The V gene's germline CDR1 is MDHEN and CDR2 SYDVKM. The length of the CDR3 is 14 residues. CDR3 sequence: CASILGQNTGELFF. As DNA, the CDR3 is TGTGCCAGCATCCTCGGACAGAACACCGGGGAGCTGTTTTTT.

The chain carries TRBV4-2 and TRBJ1-6, with TRBD1 identical over 9 bases. The CDR3 has 14 residues. Trimming at V came to 4 bases and at J to 17 bases, leaving 12 bases not matched to a gene. The germline V gene has CDR1 LGHNA and CDR2 YNFKEQ. The CDR3 region has the DNA TGTGCCAGCAGCCGGGATCGACAGGGGGACCTCATCCACTTT. Encoded protein: CASSRDRQGDLIHF.

This chain connects TRBV19 to TRBJ1-2; D unclear. The germline V gene encodes CDR1 LNHDA and CDR2 SQIVND (reference sequence). Trimming cost V 3 bases and J 3 bases, with 11 bases left between them. CDR3 size: 14 residues. The CDR3 nucleotides are TGTGCCAGTAGTATTTATGAGGGAGACTATGGCTACACCTTC. It yields the protein CASSIYEGDYGYTF.

For this clonotype: A much larger clonotype is one base distant, so this may be a read error. V is TRBV27 and J is TRBJ2-3; 7 bases line up with TRBD2. This CDR3 contains 14 residues. The V gene end was trimmed by 6 bases and the J gene end by 4 bases; junction bases not matched to a gene: 7. Germline assignment: CDR1 MNHEY and CDR2 SMNVEV (reference sequence). CDR3 nucleotide sequence: TGTGCCAGCAGGAGTCTAGCGGCCTCAGATACGCAGTATTTT. Translated, it gives CASRSLAASDTQYF.

This clonotype has a count of ten or more. The gene calls are TRBV4-2 and TRBJ2-1; D gene unclear. CDR3 length equals 17 residues. In germline, CDR1 is LGHNA, CDR2 YNFKEQ. The V end was cut by 0 bases, the J end by 0 bases, with 12 bases between. The DNA of the CDR3 is TGTGCCAGCAGCCAAGATTGGCAGCGCAGCTCCTACAATGAGCAGTTCTTC. It specifies CASSQDWQRSSYNEQFF.

This clonotype was seen repeatedly, ten times or more. The genes are TRBV7-7 and TRBJ2-2; D remains ambiguous. The CDR3 extends over 13 amino acids. The V end was cut by 5 bases, the J end by 5 bases, with 9 bases between. Germline V gene lookup returns CDR1 SSHAT and CDR2 FNYEAQ (reference sequence). Here the CDR3 reads CASSPVGTGELFF. CDR3 in DNA: TGTGCCAGCAGCCCCGTTGGGACCGGGGAGCTGTTTTTT.